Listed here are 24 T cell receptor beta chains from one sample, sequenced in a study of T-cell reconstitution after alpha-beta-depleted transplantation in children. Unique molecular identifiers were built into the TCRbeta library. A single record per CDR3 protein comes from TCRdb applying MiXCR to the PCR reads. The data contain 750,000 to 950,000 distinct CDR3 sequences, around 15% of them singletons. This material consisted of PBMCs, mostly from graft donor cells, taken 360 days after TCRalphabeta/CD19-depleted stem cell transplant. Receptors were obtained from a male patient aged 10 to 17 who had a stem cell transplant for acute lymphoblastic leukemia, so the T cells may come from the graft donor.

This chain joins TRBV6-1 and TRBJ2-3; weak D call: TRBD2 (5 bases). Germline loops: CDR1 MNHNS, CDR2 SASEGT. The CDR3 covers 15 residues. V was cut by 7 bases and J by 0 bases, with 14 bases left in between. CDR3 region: CASKRAALSTDTQYF. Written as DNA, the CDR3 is TGTGCCAGCAAGAGAGCGGCTCTTAGCACAGATACGCAGTATTTT.

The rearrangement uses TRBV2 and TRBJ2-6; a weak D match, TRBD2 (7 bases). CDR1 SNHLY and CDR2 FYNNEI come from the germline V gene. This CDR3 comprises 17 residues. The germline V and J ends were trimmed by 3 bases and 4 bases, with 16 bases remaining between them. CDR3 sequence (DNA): TGTGCCAGCAGTGATTTAGGGGGGGGGCCCGGGGCCAACGTCCTGACTTTC. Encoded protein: CASSDLGGGPGANVLTF.

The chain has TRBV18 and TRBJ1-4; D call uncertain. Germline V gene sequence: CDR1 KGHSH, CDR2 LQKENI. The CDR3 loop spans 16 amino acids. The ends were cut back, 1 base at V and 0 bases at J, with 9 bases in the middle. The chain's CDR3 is CASSPRGSATNEKLFF. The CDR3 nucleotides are TGTGCCAGCTCACCACGAGGCAGTGCAACTAATGAAAAACTGTTTTTT.

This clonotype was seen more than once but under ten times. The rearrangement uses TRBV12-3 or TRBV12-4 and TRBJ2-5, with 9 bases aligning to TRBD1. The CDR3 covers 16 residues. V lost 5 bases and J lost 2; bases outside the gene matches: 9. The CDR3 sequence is CASSRRDREAQETQYF. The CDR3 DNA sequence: TGTGCCAGCAGTCGTCGGGACAGGGAGGCGCAAGAGACCCAGTACTTC.

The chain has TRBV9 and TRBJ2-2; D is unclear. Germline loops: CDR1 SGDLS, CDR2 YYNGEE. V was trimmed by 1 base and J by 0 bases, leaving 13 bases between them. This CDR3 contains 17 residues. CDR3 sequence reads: CASSVKEARSNTGELFF. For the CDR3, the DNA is TGTGCCAGCAGCGTAAAAGAGGCTAGGTCGAACACCGGGGAGCTGTTTTTT.

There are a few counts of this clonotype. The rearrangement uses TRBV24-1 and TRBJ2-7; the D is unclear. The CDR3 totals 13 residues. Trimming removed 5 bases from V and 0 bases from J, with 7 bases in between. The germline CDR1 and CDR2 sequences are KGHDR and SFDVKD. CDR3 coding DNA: TGTGCCACCAGTGGGGGTACCTCCTACGAGCAGTACTTC. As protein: CATSGGTSYEQYF.

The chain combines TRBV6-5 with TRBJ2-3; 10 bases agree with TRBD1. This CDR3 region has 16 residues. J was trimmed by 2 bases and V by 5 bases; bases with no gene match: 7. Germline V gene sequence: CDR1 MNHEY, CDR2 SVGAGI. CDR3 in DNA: TGTGCCAGCAGTCACGGTGGACAGGGGGACACAGATACGCAGTATTTT. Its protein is CASSHGGQGDTDTQYF.

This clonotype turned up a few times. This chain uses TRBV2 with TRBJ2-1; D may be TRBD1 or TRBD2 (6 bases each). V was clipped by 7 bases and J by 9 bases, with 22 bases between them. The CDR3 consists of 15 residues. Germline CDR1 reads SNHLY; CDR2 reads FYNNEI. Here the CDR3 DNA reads TGTGCCAGCATAGCTGGGGGGCCGCTAGTAGGTGAGCAGTTCTTC. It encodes CASIAGGPLVGEQFF.

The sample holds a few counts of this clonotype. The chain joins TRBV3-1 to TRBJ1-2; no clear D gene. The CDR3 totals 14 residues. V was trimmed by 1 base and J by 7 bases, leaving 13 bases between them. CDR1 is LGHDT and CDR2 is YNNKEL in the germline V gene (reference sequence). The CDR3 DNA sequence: TGTGCCAGCAGCCAAGTCGCGGCGGCAGGTGGCTACACCTTC. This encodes CASSQVAAAGGYTF.

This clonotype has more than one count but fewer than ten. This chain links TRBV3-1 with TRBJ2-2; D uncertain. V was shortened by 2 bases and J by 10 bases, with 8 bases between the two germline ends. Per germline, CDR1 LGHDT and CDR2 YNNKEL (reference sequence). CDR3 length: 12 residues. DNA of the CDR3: TGTGCCAGCAGCCAAAGCGACCTGGAGCTGTTTTTT. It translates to CASSQSDLELFF. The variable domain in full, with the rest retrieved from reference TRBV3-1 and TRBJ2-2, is DTAVSQTPKYLVTQMGNDKSIKCEQNLGHDTMYWYKQDSKKFLKIMFSYNNKELIINETVPNRFSPKSPDKAHLNLHINSLELGDSAVYFCASSQSDLELFFGEGSRLTVL.

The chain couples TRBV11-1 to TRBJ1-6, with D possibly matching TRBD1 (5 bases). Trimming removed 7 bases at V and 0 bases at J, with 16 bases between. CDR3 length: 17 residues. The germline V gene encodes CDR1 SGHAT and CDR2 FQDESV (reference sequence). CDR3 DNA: TGTGCCAGCAACGCTACGGGGGGAAGCTCCTATAATTCACCCCTCCACTTT. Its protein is CASNATGGSSYNSPLHF.

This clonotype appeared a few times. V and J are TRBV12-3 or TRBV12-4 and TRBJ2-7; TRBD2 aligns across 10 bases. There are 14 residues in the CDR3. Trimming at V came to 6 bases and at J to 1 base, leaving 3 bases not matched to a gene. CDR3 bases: TGTGCCAGCAGGATAGCGGGAGGTTCCTACGAGCAGTACTTC. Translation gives CASRIAGGSYEQYF.

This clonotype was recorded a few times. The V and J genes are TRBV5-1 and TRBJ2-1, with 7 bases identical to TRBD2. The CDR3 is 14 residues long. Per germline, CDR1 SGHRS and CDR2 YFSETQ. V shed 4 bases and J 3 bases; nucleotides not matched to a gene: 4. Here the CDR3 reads CASSLGLNYNEQFF. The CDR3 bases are TGCGCCAGCAGCCTGGGACTAAACTACAATGAGCAGTTCTTC.

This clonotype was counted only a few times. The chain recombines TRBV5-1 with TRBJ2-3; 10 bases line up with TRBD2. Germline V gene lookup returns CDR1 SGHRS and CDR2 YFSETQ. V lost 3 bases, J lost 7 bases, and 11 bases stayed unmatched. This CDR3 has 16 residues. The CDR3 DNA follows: TGCGCCAGCAGCTCCACCTCTAGCGGGAGTATAAATACGCAGTATTTT. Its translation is CASSSTSSGSINTQYF.

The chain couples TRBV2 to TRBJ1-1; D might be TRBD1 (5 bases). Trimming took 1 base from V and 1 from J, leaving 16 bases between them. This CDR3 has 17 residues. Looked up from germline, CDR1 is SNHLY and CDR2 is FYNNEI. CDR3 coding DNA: TGTGCCAGCAGTGAAGATTCTTGGGACGTAGCGAACACTGAAGCTTTCTTT. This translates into CASSEDSWDVANTEAFF.

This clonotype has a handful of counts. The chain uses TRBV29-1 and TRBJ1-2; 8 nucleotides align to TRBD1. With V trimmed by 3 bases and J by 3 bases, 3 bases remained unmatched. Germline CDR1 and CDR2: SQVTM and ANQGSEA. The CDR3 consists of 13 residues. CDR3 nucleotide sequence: TGCAGCGTTGAGGACAGGGTGGACTATGGCTACACCTTC. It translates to CSVEDRVDYGYTF.

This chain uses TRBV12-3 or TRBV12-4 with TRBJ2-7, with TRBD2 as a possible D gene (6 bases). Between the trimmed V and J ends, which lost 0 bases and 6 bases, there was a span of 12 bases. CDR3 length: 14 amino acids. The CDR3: CASSLAGGTPEQYF. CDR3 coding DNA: TGTGCCAGCAGTTTAGCAGGAGGGACTCCCGAGCAGTACTTC.

The CDR3 nucleotides read TGTGCCAGCAGCCAACCCGGGACTAGGCACCAAGAGACCCAGTACTTC. This encodes CASSQPGTRHQETQYF. V gene TRBV7-9 combines with J gene TRBJ2-5, with 8 bases lining up with TRBD2. Germline lookup yields CDR1 SEHNR and CDR2 FQNEAQ (reference sequence). This CDR3 contains 16 residues. Losses at the gene ends were 5 bases for V and 0 bases for J; bases not matched to a gene: 8. Complete variable domain (other parts from reference TRBV7-9 and TRBJ2-5): DTGVSQNPRHKITKRGQNVTFRCDPISEHNRLYWYRQTLGQGPEFLTYFQNEAQLEKSRLLSDRFSAERPKGSFSTLEIQRTEQGDSAMYLCASSQPGTRHQETQYFGPGTRLLVL.

This CDR3 is CASSYSRGKLAGNEQFF. CDR3 DNA sequence: TGTGCCAGCAGTTACTCCCGTGGGAAATTGGCAGGGAATGAGCAGTTCTTC. The genes are TRBV6-5 and TRBJ2-1; D is possibly TRBD1 (5 bases). The CDR3 runs 17 residues. Trimming pared 0 bases from V and 7 bases from J, leaving 19 bases between. Germline-derived CDR1 and CDR2 are MNHEY and SVGAGI.

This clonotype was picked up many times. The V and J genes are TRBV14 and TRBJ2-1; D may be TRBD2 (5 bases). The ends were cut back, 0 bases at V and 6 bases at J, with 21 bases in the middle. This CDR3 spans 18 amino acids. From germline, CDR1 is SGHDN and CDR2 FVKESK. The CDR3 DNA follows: TGTGCCAGCAGCCAAGAGAGTGGGGTGCTCCCCCGGGGCAATGAGCAGTTCTTC. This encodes CASSQESGVLPRGNEQFF.

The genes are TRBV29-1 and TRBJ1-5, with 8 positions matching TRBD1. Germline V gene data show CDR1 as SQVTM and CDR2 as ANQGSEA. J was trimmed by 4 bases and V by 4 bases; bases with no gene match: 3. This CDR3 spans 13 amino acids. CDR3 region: CSVGTGINQPQHF. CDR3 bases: TGCAGCGTTGGGACAGGGATTAATCAGCCCCAGCATTTT.

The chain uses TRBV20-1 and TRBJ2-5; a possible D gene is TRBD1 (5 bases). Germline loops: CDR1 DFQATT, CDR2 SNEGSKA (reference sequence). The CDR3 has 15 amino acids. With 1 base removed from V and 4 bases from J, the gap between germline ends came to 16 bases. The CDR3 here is CSARVSGPRGETQYF. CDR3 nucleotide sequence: TGCAGTGCTAGAGTGTCAGGGCCTAGAGGAGAGACCCAGTACTTC.

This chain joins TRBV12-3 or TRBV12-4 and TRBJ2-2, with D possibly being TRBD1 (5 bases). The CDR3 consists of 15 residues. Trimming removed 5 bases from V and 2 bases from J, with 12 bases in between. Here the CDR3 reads CASSTRQHNTGELFF. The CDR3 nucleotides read TGTGCCAGCAGTACCCGACAGCATAACACCGGGGAGCTGTTTTTT.

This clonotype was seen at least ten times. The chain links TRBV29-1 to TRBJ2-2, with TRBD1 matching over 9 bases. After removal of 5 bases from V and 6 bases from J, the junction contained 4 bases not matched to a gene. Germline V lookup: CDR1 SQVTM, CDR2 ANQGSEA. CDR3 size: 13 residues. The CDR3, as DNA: TGCAGCGTTCCCCGACAGGGGGCCGGGGAGCTGTTTTTT. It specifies CSVPRQGAGELFF.